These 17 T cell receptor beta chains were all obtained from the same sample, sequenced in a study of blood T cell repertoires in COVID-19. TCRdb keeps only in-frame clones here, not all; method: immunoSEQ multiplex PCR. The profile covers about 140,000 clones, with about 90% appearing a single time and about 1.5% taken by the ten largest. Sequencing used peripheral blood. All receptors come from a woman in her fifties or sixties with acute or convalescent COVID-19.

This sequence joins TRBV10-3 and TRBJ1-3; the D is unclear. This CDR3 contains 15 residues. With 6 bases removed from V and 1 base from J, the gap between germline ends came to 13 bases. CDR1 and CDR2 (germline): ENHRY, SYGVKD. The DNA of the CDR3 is TGTGCCATCAGAGGATTTGAGGCTTCTGGAAACACCATATATTTT. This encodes CAIRGFEASGNTIYF.

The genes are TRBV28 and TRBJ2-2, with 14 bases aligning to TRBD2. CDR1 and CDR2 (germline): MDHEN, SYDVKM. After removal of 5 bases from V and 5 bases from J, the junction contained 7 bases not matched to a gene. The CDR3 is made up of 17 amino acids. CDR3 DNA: TGTGCCAGCAGTCCTCGACTAGCGGGGGGGCTGACCGGGGAGCTGTTTTTT. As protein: CASSPRLAGGLTGELFF. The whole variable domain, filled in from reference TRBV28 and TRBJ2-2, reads DVKVTQSSRYLVKRTGEKVFLECVQDMDHENMFWYRQDPGLGLRLIYFSYDVKMKEKGDIPEGYSVSREKKERFSLILESASTNQTSMYLCASSPRLAGGLTGELFFGEGSRLTVL.

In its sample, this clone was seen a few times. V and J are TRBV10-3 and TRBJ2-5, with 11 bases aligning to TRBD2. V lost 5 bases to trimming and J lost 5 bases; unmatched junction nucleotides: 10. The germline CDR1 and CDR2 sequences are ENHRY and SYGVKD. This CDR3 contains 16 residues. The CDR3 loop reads CAISPLAGGPGETQYF. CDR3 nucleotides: TGTGCCATCAGTCCGTTAGCGGGAGGGCCCGGGGAGACCCAGTACTTC.

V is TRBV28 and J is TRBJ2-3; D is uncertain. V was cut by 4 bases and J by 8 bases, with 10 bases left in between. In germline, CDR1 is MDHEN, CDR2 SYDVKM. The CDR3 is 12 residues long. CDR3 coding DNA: TGTGCCAGCAGTTCAAATCCCGGTACGCAGTATTTT. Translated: CASSSNPGTQYF. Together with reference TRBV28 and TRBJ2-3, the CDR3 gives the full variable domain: DVKVTQSSRYLVKRTGEKVFLECVQDMDHENMFWYRQDPGLGLRLIYFSYDVKMKEKGDIPEGYSVSREKKERFSLILESASTNQTSMYLCASSSNPGTQYFGPGTRLTVL.

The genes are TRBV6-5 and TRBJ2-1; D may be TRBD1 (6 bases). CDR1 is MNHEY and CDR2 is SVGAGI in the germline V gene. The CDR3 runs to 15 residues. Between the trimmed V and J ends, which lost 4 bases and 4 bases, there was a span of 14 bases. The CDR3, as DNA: TGTGCCAGCAGTTCCGAATGGGGGCCTTACAATGAGCAGTTCTTC. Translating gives CASSSEWGPYNEQFF.

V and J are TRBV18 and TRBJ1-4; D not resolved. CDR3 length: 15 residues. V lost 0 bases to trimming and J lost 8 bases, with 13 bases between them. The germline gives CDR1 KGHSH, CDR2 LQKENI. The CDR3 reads CASSPPRASGEKLFF. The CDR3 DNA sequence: TGTGCCAGCTCACCACCGAGGGCGTCGGGCGAAAAACTGTTTTTT.

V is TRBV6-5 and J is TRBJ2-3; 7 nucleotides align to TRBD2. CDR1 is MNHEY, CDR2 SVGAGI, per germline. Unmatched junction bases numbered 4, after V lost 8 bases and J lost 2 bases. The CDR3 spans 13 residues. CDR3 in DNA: TGTGCCAGCGGCGGGAGTTTCACAGATACGCAGTATTTT. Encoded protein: CASGGSFTDTQYF.

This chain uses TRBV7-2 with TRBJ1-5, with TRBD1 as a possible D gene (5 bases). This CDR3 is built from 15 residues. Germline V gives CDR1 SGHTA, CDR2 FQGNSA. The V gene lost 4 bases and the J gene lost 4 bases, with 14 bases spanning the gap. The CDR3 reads CASSSRGGLNQPQHF. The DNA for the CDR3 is TGTGCCAGCAGCTCCCGGGGGGGACTGAATCAGCCCCAGCATTTT.

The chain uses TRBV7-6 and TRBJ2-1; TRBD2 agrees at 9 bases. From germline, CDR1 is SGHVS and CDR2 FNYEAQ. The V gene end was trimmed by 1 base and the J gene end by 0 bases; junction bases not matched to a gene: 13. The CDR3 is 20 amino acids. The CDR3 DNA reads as TGTGCCAGCAGCTTAGATCTGCGACTAGCGGACCTGAGCTCCTACAATGAGCAGTTCTTC. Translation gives CASSLDLRLADLSSYNEQFF.

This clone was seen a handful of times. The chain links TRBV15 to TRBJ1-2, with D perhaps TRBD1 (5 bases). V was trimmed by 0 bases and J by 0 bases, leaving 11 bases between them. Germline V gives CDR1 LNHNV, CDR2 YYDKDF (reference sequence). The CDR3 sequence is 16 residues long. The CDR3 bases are TGTGCCACCAGCAGAGATCAGGGATTAGCTAACTATGGCTACACCTTC. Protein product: CATSRDQGLANYGYTF.

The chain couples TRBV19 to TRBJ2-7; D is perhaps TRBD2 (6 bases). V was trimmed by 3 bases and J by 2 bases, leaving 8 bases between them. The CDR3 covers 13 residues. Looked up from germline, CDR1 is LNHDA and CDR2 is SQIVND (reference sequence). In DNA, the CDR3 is TGTGCCAGTAGTATCGCGGGAACCTACGAGCAGTACTTC. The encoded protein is CASSIAGTYEQYF.

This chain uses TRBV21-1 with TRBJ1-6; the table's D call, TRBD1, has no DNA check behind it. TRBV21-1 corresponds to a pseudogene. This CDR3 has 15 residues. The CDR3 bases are TGTGCCAGCAGCATAGCTGGACAGGGGCCCTCACCCCTCCACTTT. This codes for CASSIAGQGPSPLHF.

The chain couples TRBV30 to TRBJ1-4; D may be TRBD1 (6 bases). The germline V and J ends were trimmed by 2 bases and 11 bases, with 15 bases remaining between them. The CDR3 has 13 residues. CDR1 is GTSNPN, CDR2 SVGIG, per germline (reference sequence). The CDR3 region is CAWSFQTGGKLFF. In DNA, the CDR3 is TGTGCCTGGAGTTTTCAGACAGGCGGTAAACTGTTTTTT.

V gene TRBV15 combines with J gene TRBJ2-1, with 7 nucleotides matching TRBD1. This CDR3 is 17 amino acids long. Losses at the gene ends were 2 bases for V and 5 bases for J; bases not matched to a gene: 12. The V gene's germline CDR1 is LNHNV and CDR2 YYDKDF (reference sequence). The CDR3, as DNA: TGTGCCACCAGCAGATTACTCCCGGGACAGCTAAACAATGAGCAGTTCTTC. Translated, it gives CATSRLLPGQLNNEQFF. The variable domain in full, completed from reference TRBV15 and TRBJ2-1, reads DAMVIQNPRYQVTQFGKPVTLSCSQTLNHNVMYWYQQKSSQAPKLLFHYYDKDFNNEADTPDNFQSRRPNTSFCFLDIRSPGLGDTAMYLCATSRLLPGQLNNEQFFGPGTRLTVL.

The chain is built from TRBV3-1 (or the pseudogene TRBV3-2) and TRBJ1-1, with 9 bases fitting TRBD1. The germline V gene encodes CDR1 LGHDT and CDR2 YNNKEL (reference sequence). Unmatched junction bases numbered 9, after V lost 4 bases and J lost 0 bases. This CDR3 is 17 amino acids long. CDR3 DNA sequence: TGTGCCAGCAGCCCGGGACAGGGACATGCTATGAACACTGAAGCTTTCTTT. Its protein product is CASSPGQGHAMNTEAFF.

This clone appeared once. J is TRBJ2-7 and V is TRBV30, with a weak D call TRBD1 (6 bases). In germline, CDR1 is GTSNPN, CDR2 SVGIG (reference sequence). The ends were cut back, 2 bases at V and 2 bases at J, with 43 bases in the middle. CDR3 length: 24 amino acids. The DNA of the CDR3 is TGTGCCTGGAGTAAGACAGGCCTTGACGAATATGCCCATCACCTCTTGAATAGGACCTACGAGCAGTACTTC. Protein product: CAWSKTGLDEYAHHLLNRTYEQYF.

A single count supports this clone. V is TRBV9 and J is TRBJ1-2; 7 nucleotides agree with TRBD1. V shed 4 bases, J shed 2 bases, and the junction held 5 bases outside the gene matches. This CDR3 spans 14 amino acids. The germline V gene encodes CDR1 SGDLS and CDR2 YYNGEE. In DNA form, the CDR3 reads TGTGCCAGCAGCCCTTCGACAGGGAACTATGGCTACACCTTC. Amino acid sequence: CASSPSTGNYGYTF. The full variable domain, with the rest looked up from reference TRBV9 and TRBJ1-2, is DSGVTQTPKHLITATGQRVTLRCSPRSGDLSVYWYQQSLDQGLQFLIQYYNGEERAKGNILERFSAQQFPDLHSELNLSSLELGDSALYFCASSPSTGNYGYTFGSGTRLTVV.